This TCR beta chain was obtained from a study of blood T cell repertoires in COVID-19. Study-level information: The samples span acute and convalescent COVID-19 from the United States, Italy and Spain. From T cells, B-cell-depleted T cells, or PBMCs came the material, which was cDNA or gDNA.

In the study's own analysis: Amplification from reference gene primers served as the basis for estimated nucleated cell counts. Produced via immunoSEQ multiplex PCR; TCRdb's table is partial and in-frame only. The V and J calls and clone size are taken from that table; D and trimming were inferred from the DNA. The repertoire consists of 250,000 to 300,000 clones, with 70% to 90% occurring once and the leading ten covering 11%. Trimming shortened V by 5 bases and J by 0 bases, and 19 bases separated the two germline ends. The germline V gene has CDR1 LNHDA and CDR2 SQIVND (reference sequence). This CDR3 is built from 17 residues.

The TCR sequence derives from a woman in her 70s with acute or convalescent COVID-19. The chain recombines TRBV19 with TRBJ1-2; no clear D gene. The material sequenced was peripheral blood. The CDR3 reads CASSPPSWGGTNYGYTF. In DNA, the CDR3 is TGTGCCAGTAGTCCCCCCTCGTGGGGAGGAACTAACTATGGCTACACCTTC.